The rows below give T cell receptor beta chains drawn from one sample of a study of shared clonotypes between healthy human individuals. Sequenced by immunoSEQ multiplex PCR; TCRdb stores in-frame clones only, minus some. Here the sample spans about 2.1 million clones, 90% to 95% being singletons. Input material: naive CD8+ T cells from PBMCs. The origin of the receptors is a man in his late teens or twenties in good health. Some clones in this sample may be carry-over from other donors' samples. Both conserved end residues are part of each CDR3. The order of the fields is D gene, J gene, clone size, V gene, CDR3 DNA, CDR3 protein. The D gene is left open where the match is weak. Clone sizes are given selectively: once, few, many, or a class where the clone is expanded.

>.|TRBJ2-7|.|TRBV4-3
TGCGCCAGCAGCCAGATTTCCAGGGGCTACGAGCAGTACTTC
CASSQISRGYEQYF
>TRBD2|TRBJ2-1|.|TRBV4-3
TGCGCCAGCTCCGAAACTAGCGGGAGCAGGAATGAGCAGTTCTTC
CASSETSGSRNEQFF
>.|TRBJ2-2|.|TRBV25-1
TGTGCCAGCAGCAACAGGGAATTGGCCACCGGGGAGCTGTTTTTT
CASSNRELATGELFF
>TRBD2|TRBJ2-1|.|TRBV30
TGTGCCTGGAGTGTTTCTAGCGGGCCCTACAATGAGCAGTTCTTC
CAWSVSSGPYNEQFF
>TRBD2|TRBJ2-5|.|TRBV5-6
TGTGCCAGCAGCTCTCCGGGACTAGGGTTTGAGGAGACCCAGTACTTC
CASSSPGLGFEETQYF
>TRBD1|TRBJ2-1|.|TRBV6-5
TGTGCCAGCAACAGCGGGACAGGGGACAACAATGAGCAGTTCTTC
CASNSGTGDNNEQFF
>TRBD2|TRBJ2-3|.|TRBV4-1
TGCGCCAGCAGTGAATGGACTAGTGACACAGATACGCAGTATTTT
CASSEWTSDTDTQYF
>TRBD2|TRBJ2-1|once|TRBV2
TGTGCCAGCAGTGAAGTAAGGACTAGCGAGGCAGAGCAGTTCTTC
CASSEVRTSEAEQFF
>.|TRBJ2-1|.|TRBV27
TGTGCCAGCAGTTTATTAGGTACGGGCTCCTACAATGAGCAGTTCTTC
CASSLLGTGSYNEQFF
>.|TRBJ1-1|few|TRBV19
TGTGCCAGTGGCAGTGTTCTGGGCACTGAAGCTTTCTTT
CASGSVLGTEAFF
>TRBD2|TRBJ2-1|.|TRBV29-1
TGCAGCGTTGCGGGGGGGGATGCTGAGCAGTTCTTC
CSVAGGDAEQFF
>TRBD1|TRBJ2-5|.|TRBV28
TGTGCCAGCAGCTTCGGACAGGGGGCGCGGGGAGAGACCCAGTACTTC
CASSFGQGARGETQYF
>.|TRBJ2-2|.|TRBV9
TGTGCCAGCCAAAGAGGAGGGGGATCCGGGGAGCTGTTTTTT
CASQRGGGSGELFF
>.|TRBJ1-4|.|TRBV19
TGTGCCAGTAGTATCCGGGACACGGCCGTTGAAAAACTGTTTTTT
CASSIRDTAVEKLFF
>TRBD2|TRBJ2-1|.|TRBV7-8
TGTGCCAGCAGCTCCGGTTTAGGGGCCCAGGGACTAGCGGGAGGAGGGAGTGAGCAGTTCTTC
CASSSGLGAQGLAGGGSEQFF
>TRBD2|TRBJ2-7|.|TRBV5-6
TGTGCCAGCAGCTTGGGGTGGGAGGGTCTGTACTTC
CASSLGWEGLYF
>.|TRBJ1-2|.|TRBV5-1
TGCGCCAGCAGCCACTTAGAGTCCGGCCTCTATGGCTACACCTTC
CASSHLESGLYGYTF
>.|TRBJ2-7|.|TRBV9
TGTGCCAGCAGCGTATATGGAGAGCGCTCCTACGAGCAGTACTTC
CASSVYGERSYEQYF
>.|TRBJ2-7|.|TRBV9
TGTGCCAGCAGCGTAGGGGGAGCAGGAGCGTACGAGCAGTACTTC
CASSVGGAGAYEQYF
>.|TRBJ2-6|.|TRBV7-9
TGTGCCAGCAGTCCCGATCTATCGGGGGCCAACGTCCTGACTTTC
CASSPDLSGANVLTF
>.|TRBJ2-7|.|TRBV30
TGTGCCTGGCGAGGGTTCCCCTACGAGCAGTACTTC
CAWRGFPYEQYF
>TRBD2|TRBJ2-1|.|TRBV6-6
TGTGCCGCCCCCCCCGGGGCGGGAGGACGTTACAATGAGCAGTTCTTC
CAAPPGAGGRYNEQFF
>.|TRBJ2-1|.|TRBV19
TGTGCCAGTAGTACCTCGGGAGCGAGCTCCTACAATGAGCAGTTCTTC
CASSTSGASSYNEQFF